This T cell receptor beta chain was observed in a study of siplizumab effects on memory and regulatory T cells. Whole-study findings and limits: Researchers did not confirm the suppressive function of proliferating Tregs from siplizumab cultures.

The germline V and J ends were trimmed by 7 bases and 2 bases, with 10 bases remaining between them. Germline-derived CDR1 and CDR2 are MNHNS and SASEGT. The CDR3 extends over 13 amino acids. In regard to this clone: As yet, its antigen is unknown.

Assaying covered about 99,000 TCR templates per sample. The method was immunoSEQ multiplex PCR; TCRdb's version includes in-frame clones alone and lacks a portion of them. Here the sample spans over 80,000 clones, approximately 90% being singletons. The chain has TRBV6-1 and TRBJ2-3; D is perhaps TRBD1 or TRBD2 (6 bases each). Sequenced sample: Tregs sorted from blood. The sequence derives from a human donor in good health. The CDR3 region has the DNA TGTGCCAGCAAGGGGGGATCCACAGATACGCAGTATTTT. Translating it yields CASKGGSTDTQYF.